Presented here are 21 T cell receptor beta chains from one specimen sequenced in a study of blood T cell repertoires in COVID-19. Generated by immunoSEQ multiplex PCR, the TCRdb table keeps only in-frame clones and is missing some. This sample has about 250,000 clones, with approximately 85% found just once. The source material was PBMCs or T cells enriched from blood (not recorded which). Receptors were obtained from a woman between 50 and 59 years old with acute COVID-19.

The CDR3 sequence: CASSPQGFDYGYTF. The DNA for the CDR3 is TGTGCCAGCAGTCCACAGGGATTTGACTATGGCTACACCTTC. The rearrangement links TRBV6-5 to TRBJ1-2, with D tentatively TRBD1 (6 bases). CDR1 and CDR2 from the germline V gene are MNHEY and SVGAGI. V was pared by 5 bases and J by 3 bases, with 13 bases between. This CDR3 has 14 residues.

The rearrangement joins TRBV7-5 to TRBJ2-2; TRBD1, as called in the table, went unchecked against the DNA. TRBV7-5 represents a pseudogene. CDR3 length: 17 amino acids. The CDR3 reads CARSKSLRDFCTGELFF. CDR3 DNA sequence: TGTGCCAGAAGCAAGAGCCTCAGGGATTTTTGCACCGGGGAGCTGTTTTTT.

In its sample, this clone was seen once. The chain joins TRBV5-1 to TRBJ2-2, with 7 bases matching TRBD1. V was clipped by 4 bases and J by 1 base; unmatched bases: 4. The CDR3 runs to 15 residues. The germline V gene encodes CDR1 SGHRS and CDR2 YFSETQ. The CDR3 bases are TGCGCCAGCAGCGCGACAGGGTGGAACACCGGGGAGCTGTTTTTT. Its translation is CASSATGWNTGELFF.

J is TRBJ1-1 and V is TRBV7-2; no definite D call. The CDR3 consists of 12 residues. Trimming removed 5 bases at V and 3 bases at J, with 7 bases between. Germline V gives CDR1 SGHTA, CDR2 FQGNSA. CDR3 amino acids: CASSPQYTEAFF. In DNA, the CDR3 is TGTGCCAGCAGCCCCCAGTACACTGAAGCTTTCTTT.

The chain combines TRBV18 with TRBJ1-4, with TRBD1 as a possible D gene (5 bases). The CDR3 spans 14 residues. V was clipped by 7 bases and J by 0 bases, with 9 bases between them. CDR1 KGHSH and CDR2 LQKENI come from the germline V gene. As DNA, the CDR3 is TGTGCCAGCTGGGTAGGGGCAACTAATGAAAAACTGTTTTTT. Protein sequence: CASWVGATNEKLFF.

The chain links TRBV5-1 to TRBJ1-2; tentative D call: TRBD1 (6 bases). Germline V gene sequence: CDR1 SGHRS, CDR2 YFSETQ. There are 14 residues in the CDR3. Trimming took 0 bases from V and 4 from J, leaving 10 bases between them. CDR3 residues: CASSLDGQPYGYTF. CDR3 sequence (DNA): TGCGCCAGCAGCTTGGACGGACAGCCCTATGGCTACACCTTC.

On this clone itself: The same CDR3 is also encoded by other DNA sequences in this sample. The chain recombines TRBV10-3 with TRBJ2-1; D might be TRBD1 (6 bases). Germline CDR1 is ENHRY and CDR2 is SYGVKD. V was pared by 5 bases and J by 7 bases, with 6 bases between. The CDR3 consists of 11 residues. CDR3 nucleotide sequence: TGTGCCATCAGTCAGGGGAATGAGCAGTTCTTC. Its protein product is CAISQGNEQFF.

This clone appeared a few times. The V gene is TRBV3-1 (or the pseudogene TRBV3-2), the J gene TRBJ2-7, with a tentative D call TRBD1 (6 bases). CDR1 LGHDT and CDR2 YNNKEL come from the germline V gene (reference sequence). The CDR3 runs to 15 residues. Trimming cost V 7 bases and J 4 bases, with 20 bases left between them. The CDR3 loop is CASTPSGTQDYEQYF. CDR3 DNA sequence: TGTGCCAGCACCCCAAGTGGGACACAAGATTACGAGCAGTACTTC.

This clone appeared once. The genes are TRBV4-3 and TRBJ1-4; D possibly corresponds to TRBD1 (5 bases). CDR3 length equals 14 residues. Germline values: CDR1 LGHNA, CDR2 YSLEER. V dropped 3 bases and J dropped 7 bases, with 12 bases sitting between them. CDR3 sequence: CASSHAGLSEKLFF. The CDR3 DNA is TGCGCCAGCAGCCACGCAGGGTTAAGTGAAAAACTGTTTTTT.

V gene TRBV30 combines with J gene TRBJ2-4; possible D gene TRBD2, 5 bases. The CDR3 covers 13 residues. Germline loops: CDR1 GTSNPN, CDR2 SVGIG (reference sequence). V was clipped by 0 bases and J by 9 bases, with 12 bases between them. CDR3 DNA: TGTGCCTGGAGTGTACTGATAGGGAGCATTCAGTACTTC. Translated: CAWSVLIGSIQYF. The full variable domain, in which reference TRBV30 and TRBJ2-4 provide the parts outside the CDR3, is SQTIHQWPATLVQPVGSPLSLECTVEGTSNPNLYWYRQAAGRGLQLLFYSVGIGQISSEVPQNLSASRPQDRQFILSSKKLLLSDSGFYLCAWSVLIGSIQYFGAGTRLSVL.

The chain uses TRBV6-5 and TRBJ1-4; no clear D. This CDR3 comprises 14 residues. V was shortened by 6 bases and J by 10 bases, with 18 bases between the two germline ends. The germline CDR1 and CDR2 sequences are MNHEY and SVGAGI. The DNA for the CDR3 is TGTGCCAGCAGCAACTCGGCTAGTAGCGGAAAACTGTTTTTT. Protein product: CASSNSASSGKLFF.

V is TRBV18 and J is TRBJ1-1; no firm D call. The CDR3 is made up of 13 amino acids. CDR1 and CDR2 from the germline V gene are KGHSH and LQKENI. With 4 bases removed from V and 7 bases from J, the gap between germline ends came to 13 bases. CDR3 nucleotides: TGTGCCAGCTCACTCACTCACCCAAGTGAAGCTTTCTTT. This gives the protein CASSLTHPSEAFF.

V is TRBV18 and J is TRBJ1-2, with 8 bases that match TRBD1. V lost 0 bases to trimming and J lost 6 bases; unmatched junction nucleotides: 9. The CDR3 extends over 16 amino acids. Germline-derived CDR1 and CDR2 are KGHSH and LQKENI. CDR3 bases: TGTGCCAGCTCACCACCGTACAGGGGGGCTCCCAATGGCTACACCTTC. Residues: CASSPPYRGAPNGYTF.

The chain links TRBV6-5 to TRBJ2-7, with TRBD2 matching 7 bases. With V trimmed by 2 bases and J by 4 bases, 8 bases remained unmatched. Germline V lookup: CDR1 MNHEY, CDR2 SVGAGI. The CDR3 has 15 amino acids. The CDR3 here is CASSYPGGGQYEQYF. As DNA, the CDR3 is TGTGCCAGCAGTTACCCTGGGGGAGGGCAATACGAGCAGTACTTC.

As for this clone: The junction shows a germline mismatch at one end, possibly a read error. The chain has TRBV6-6 and TRBJ1-2; 10 bases are shared with TRBD1. The CDR3 has 14 amino acids. Germline V gene data show CDR1 as MNHNY and CDR2 as SVGAGI (reference sequence). This CDR3 is CAGRQGARNYGYTF. DNA of the CDR3: TGTGCCGGCAGACAGGGGGCTAGGAACTATGGCTACACCTTC.

The genes are TRBV6-1 and TRBJ1-1, with unresolved D. Germline lookup yields CDR1 MNHNS and CDR2 SASEGT. CDR3 size: 12 residues. V was pared by 8 bases and J by 7 bases, with 14 bases between. The CDR3 DNA reads as TGTGCCAGCCGGTTACTGGGAGTTGAAGCTTTCTTT. Its protein product is CASRLLGVEAFF.

The chain links TRBV7-6 to TRBJ2-3, with 7 bases fitting TRBD1. Germline V gene sequence: CDR1 SGHVS, CDR2 FNYEAQ. Unmatched junction bases numbered 6, after V lost 2 bases and J lost 1 base. The CDR3 runs 16 residues. CDR3 loop: CASSLLGTVGTDTQYF. The CDR3 coding sequence is TGTGCCAGCAGCTTACTCGGGACAGTGGGCACAGATACGCAGTATTTT.

The chain employs TRBV12-3 or TRBV12-4 and TRBJ1-2; 10 nucleotides align to TRBD1. The CDR3 loop spans 13 amino acids. J gave up 4 bases and V 5 bases, and 1 base lay outside the gene matches. The CDR3 is CASSGDRGYGYTF. The DNA for the CDR3 is TGTGCCAGCAGTGGGGACAGGGGCTATGGCTACACCTTC.

This clone has only one observation. The J gene is TRBJ2-1, the V gene TRBV4-3; 7 nucleotides line up with TRBD2. The germline V gene encodes CDR1 LGHNA and CDR2 YSLEER. V dropped 0 bases and J dropped 1; count of bases not matched to a gene: 6. The CDR3 length is 17 residues. The CDR3 region has the DNA TGCGCCAGCAGCCAAGATCCGGCCGGGGGGTCCTACAATGAGCAGTTCTTC. Amino acids: CASSQDPAGGSYNEQFF.

The chain joins TRBV7-2 to TRBJ2-2; a weak D match, TRBD2 (5 bases). Germline V gene data show CDR1 as SGHTA and CDR2 as FQGNSA. This CDR3 is built from 14 residues. Trimming cost V 4 bases and J 6 bases, with 12 bases left between them. The CDR3 nucleotides read TGTGCCAGCAGCTCAGGCCTCGGGGCCGGGGAGCTGTTTTTT. Translation gives CASSSGLGAGELFF.

This sequence joins TRBV7-2 and TRBJ2-5; tentatively, D is TRBD2 (6 bases). Germline CDR1 is SGHTA and CDR2 is FQGNSA. The germline V and J ends were trimmed by 5 bases and 9 bases, with 16 bases remaining between them. The CDR3 contains 13 residues. The CDR3 is CASSSRLEEAQYF. The CDR3 coding sequence is TGTGCCAGCAGCAGCCGACTAGAGGAGGCCCAGTACTTC. The full variable domain, its missing parts supplied by reference TRBV7-2 and TRBJ2-5, is GAGVSQSPSNKVTEKGKDVELRCDPISGHTALYWYRQSLGQGLEFLIYFQGNSAPDKSGLPSDRFSAERTGGSVSTLTIQRTQQEDSAVYLCASSSRLEEAQYFGPGTRLLVL.